This T cell receptor beta chain was sequenced for a study of vaccination effects on CD4 cells after COVID-19. Study-level points and caveats: Clones from infection and from vaccination both contracted markedly late after vaccination. Common cold coronavirus cross-reactivity was shown by only 1 of 255 vaccine-induced clones in healthy vaccinees.

Points on this clone: Its target is unknown.

This CDR3 has 15 amino acids. Germline trimming cut 6 bases from V and 5 bases from J; bases unmatched to any gene: 5. CDR1 and CDR2 (germline): SGHTA, FQGTGA. Expansion with viral peptide pools was applied to antigen-specific CD4+ T cells by the ViraFEST assay prior to sequencing. After about 10 days in culture, the CD4+ T cells were isolated. All vaccine recipients tested negative for nucleocapsid antibodies and had never contracted SARS-CoV-2 infection. Wells of 1.8 million or so PBMC each were grown with roughly 10 IU/ml IL-2 and roughly 9.2 ug/ml peptides. Profiled with immunoSEQ multiplex PCR; TCRdb holds only in-frame clones, not every one. Seen here are 65,000 to 90,000 clones, 65% to 85% observed once, and the top ten hold about 3.2%.

The gene calls are TRBV7-3 and TRBJ2-2, with TRBD2 matching 11 bases. This receptor was taken from a human donor who received a COVID-19 vaccine. The source material was CD4+ T cells from PBMCs cultured with HCoV-NL63 spike peptides, sampled before COVID-19 vaccination. The CDR3 here is CASRVSGGVTGELFF. CDR3 DNA: TGTGCCAGCAGAGTTAGCGGGGGGGTTACCGGGGAGCTGTTTTTT.